This TCR beta chain was sequenced in a study of blood T cell repertoires in COVID-19. Two negative PCRs, clearance, or symptom resolution characterized the recovered Cohort 3 donors. How the authors handled the data: Researchers report that nucleated cell counts were estimated from reference gene primer amplification. Sequenced by immunoSEQ multiplex PCR; TCRdb stores in-frame clones only, minus some. The V and J calls and clone size are taken from that table; D and trimming were inferred from the DNA. The repertoire includes 400,000 or so clones, about 92% of them detected once, and 0.6% to 0.7% sits in the top ten. The clonotype originates from a man between 18 and 35 years old who had recovered from COVID-19. Sequencing was performed on PBMCs or T cells enriched from blood (not recorded which).

The CDR3 DNA reads as TGTGCCAGTAGTATAGGGGACACATTGCATTTT. This encodes CASSIGDTLHF. This chain joins TRBV19 and TRBJ1-5; a weak D match, TRBD1 (6 bases). The CDR3 spans 11 residues. Trimming pared 1 base from V and 15 bases from J, leaving 10 bases between. The germline CDR1 and CDR2 sequences are LNHDA and SQIVND (reference sequence).